These 28 T cell receptor beta chains were all obtained from the same sample, sequenced in a study of tissue T cells after allogeneic stem cell transplantation. The time point here: mouse harvest day 7 after allogeneic transplant. Tail vein injection delivered 10^7 T-cell-depleted bone marrow cells and 10^6 splenic CD5+ T cells. TCRdb keeps only in-frame clones here, not all; method: immunoSEQ multiplex PCR. The sample lists more than 4,000 clones, 45% to 55% seen once, with less than 8.5% in the top ten. The material sequenced was gut tissue. These receptors originate from a female BALB/c mouse given C57BL/6 T cells with graft-versus-host disease after an allogeneic hematopoietic cell transplant.

Regarding this clone: Any gene name here is a mouse gene name. The CDR3 is cut off 1 residue early in the read; its end comes from the germline J gene. This rearrangement joins TRBV3 to TRBJ2-2; the match to TRBD2 covers 11 bases. Germline V CDR1 and CDR2: SNHLY, FYNGKV (reference sequence). Unmatched junction bases numbered 0, after V lost 5 bases and J lost 1 base. The CDR3 has 15 residues. The part of the CDR3 DNA that was read is TGTGCCAGCAGCGGACTGGGGGGAAACACCGGGCAGCTCTAC. This codes for CASSGLGGNTGQLY. The full CDR3 protein reads CASSGLGGNTGQLYF. Drawing the rest from reference TRBV3 and TRBJ2-2, the complete variable domain is GPKVLQIPSHQIIDMGQMVTLNCDPVSNHLYFYWYKQILGQQMEFLVNFYNGKVMEKSKLFKDQFSVERPDGSYFTLKIQPTALEDSAVYFCASSGLGGNTGQLYFGEGSKLTVL.

In regard to this clone: Gene and germline names: mouse. Read data end 1 residue before the CDR3 end; the end is taken from the germline J gene. The V gene is TRBV20, the J gene TRBJ2-2, with TRBD1 matching 10 bases. The CDR3 length is 16 residues. V was clipped by 0 bases and J by 4 bases; unmatched bases: 5. CDR1 is GFQATS and CDR2 is STVNSAI in the germline V gene. The covered CDR3 bases are TGTGGTGCTAGGGATCTGACAGGGGGCACCACCGGGCAGCTCTAC. This translates into CGARDLTGGTTGQLY. The full CDR3 is CGARDLTGGTTGQLYF.

This clone has only one observation. These gene names are mouse names. The CDR3 goes on 1 residue after the read ends, and that part is filled in from the germline J gene. The J gene is TRBJ2-5, the V gene TRBV13-3; D is unclear. The CDR3 has 10 amino acids. Germline-derived CDR1 and CDR2 are NNHDY and SYVADS. With 5 bases removed from V and 6 bases from J, the gap between germline ends came to 4 bases. This CDR3 reads CASRGDTQYF. The DNA read from the CDR3 is TGTGCCAGCAGGGGGGACACCCAGTAC.

There are a few counts of this clone. The genes and germline here are from mouse. The part of the CDR3 DNA that was read is TGTGCCAGCAGTCCCGACAGGGGGCGGGGCGAACAGTAC. Its protein is CASSPDRGRGEQY. The whole CDR3 protein reads CASSPDRGRGEQYF. The chain uses TRBV26 and TRBJ2-7; 10 bases map to TRBD1. The missing CDR3 end, 1 residue past where the read stops, is filled in from the germline J gene. The CDR3 extends over 14 amino acids. The germline V gene encodes CDR1 KGHPV and CDR2 FQNQEV (reference sequence). V was pared by 4 bases and J by 7 bases, with 7 bases of the junction left unmatched.

Of note for this clone: All gene names here are mouse names. The DNA ends 1 residue before the CDR3 does, and the rest of the CDR3 is filled in from the germline J gene. V is TRBV12-1 and J is TRBJ2-2, with D possibly matching TRBD1 (5 bases). This CDR3 spans 16 amino acids. Germline CDR1 is SGHSN and CDR2 is HYEKVE. The germline V and J ends were trimmed by 0 bases and 4 bases, with 14 bases remaining between them. The chain's CDR3 is CASSLEDNLPTGQLYF. The sequenced CDR3 bases are TGTGCCAGCTCTCTCGAGGACAACCTACCCACCGGGCAGCTCTAC. Together with reference TRBV12-1 and TRBJ2-2, the CDR3 gives the full variable domain: DSGVVQSPRHIIKEKGGRSVLTCIPISGHSNVVWYQQTLGKELKFLIQHYEKVERDKGFLPSRFSVQQFDDYHSEMNMSALELEDSAMYFCASSLEDNLPTGQLYFGEGSKLTVL.

This clone was recorded a few times. Gene labels here are mouse ones. The CDR3 end is not reached by the read, which stops 1 residue before it; the germline J gene fills it in. The rearrangement uses TRBV3 and TRBJ2-7, with D tentatively TRBD1 (6 bases). Germline loops: CDR1 SNHLY, CDR2 FYNGKV (reference sequence). This CDR3 has 13 amino acids. V shed 1 base and J shed 3 bases, with 7 bases lying between them. Partial CDR3 DNA: TGTGCCAGCAGCTTAGGGACAGTCTATGAACAGTAC. Residues: CASSLGTVYEQY. In full, the CDR3 reads CASSLGTVYEQYF.

On this clone itself: The genes are named according to mouse. The CDR3 end lies 1 residue beyond the end of the read and is filled in from the germline J gene. This chain joins TRBV26 and TRBJ1-3; perhaps TRBD1 as D (5 bases). Germline CDR1 and CDR2: KGHPV and FQNQEV (reference sequence). V lost 0 bases, J lost 2 bases, and 8 bases lay in between. CDR3 size: 15 residues. The CDR3 is CASSLSRGAGNTLYF. The covered CDR3 bases are TGTGCCAGCAGTCTGTCGAGGGGCGCTGGAAATACGCTCTAT.

As for this clone: Gene names follow the mouse nomenclature. Sequencing ends 1 residue short of the CDR3 end; the germline J gene provides the rest. This chain connects TRBV26 to TRBJ1-1; 9 nucleotides line up with TRBD1. J lost 0 bases, V lost 4 bases, and 0 bases had no gene match. CDR3 length equals 14 residues. CDR1 KGHPV and CDR2 FQNQEV come from the germline V gene (reference sequence). Here the CDR3 reads CASSRDRANTEVFF. The DNA read from the CDR3 is TGTGCCAGCAGTCGGGACAGGGCAAACACAGAAGTCTTC.

This clone appeared a few times. Gene labels here are mouse ones. The read falls 1 residue short of the CDR3 end, and the missing part is taken from the germline J gene. This rearrangement joins TRBV26 to TRBJ2-7; D gene uncertain. This CDR3 has 13 residues. Germline loops: CDR1 KGHPV, CDR2 FQNQEV (reference sequence). Trimming shortened V by 0 bases and J by 4 bases, and 7 bases separated the two germline ends. CDR3 in amino acids: CASSLSRGYEQYF. CDR3 DNA (partial): TGTGCCAGCAGTCTGTCGCGAGGGTATGAACAGTAC.

Comment on this clone: The germline and genes are mouse ones. The read comes to an end 1 residue before the CDR3 does, leaving the germline J gene to fill in the end. This chain joins TRBV12-2 and TRBJ2-3; D is unclear. Trimming pared 2 bases from V and 9 bases from J, leaving 8 bases between. This CDR3 has 11 residues. Germline CDR1 SGHLS, CDR2 HYDKME. CDR3 in amino acids: CASSRGKTLYF. The sequenced CDR3 bases are TGTGCCAGCTCTCGAGGGAAGACGCTGTAT. Full variable domain (rest looked up from reference TRBV12-2 and TRBJ2-3): NSGVVQSPRYIIKGKGERSILKCIPISGHLSVAWYQQTQGQELKFFIQHYDKMERDKGNLPSRFSVQQFDDYHSEMNMSALELEDSAVYFCASSRGKTLYFGSGTRLTVL.

A few counts support this clone. Gene labels here are mouse ones. The CDR3: CASSLGNERLFF. The CDR3 DNA, read in part, is TGTGCCAGCAGTCTGGGGAACGAAAGATTATTT. The chain employs TRBV26 and TRBJ1-4, with no clear D. The read terminates 1 residue ahead of where the CDR3 ends, so the germline J gene completes it. Trimming took 2 bases from V and 5 from J, leaving 3 bases between them. Germline assignment: CDR1 KGHPV and CDR2 FQNQEV (reference sequence). This CDR3 region has 12 residues.

Concerning this clone itself: Germline and genes: mouse. CDR3 bases read: TGTGCCAGCGGTGCCAACTATAATTCGCCCCTCTAC. Its protein is CASGANYNSPLY. The complete CDR3 reads CASGANYNSPLYF. The V and J genes are TRBV13-2 and TRBJ1-6, with D hard to call. The read stops 1 residue short of the end of the CDR3; the missing end is completed from the germline J gene. TRBJ1-6 is known as an ORF, though its function is uncertain. In germline, CDR1 is NNHNN, CDR2 SYGAGS (reference sequence). The CDR3 spans 13 residues. V was clipped by 3 bases and J by 3 bases, with 4 bases between them.

With regard to this clone: All gene names here are mouse names. The read comes to an end 1 residue before the CDR3 does, leaving the germline J gene to fill in the end. The gene calls are TRBV26 and TRBJ1-3; 7 bases fit TRBD1. Germline trimming cut 8 bases from V and 7 bases from J; bases unmatched to any gene: 5. CDR1 is KGHPV, CDR2 FQNQEV, per germline (reference sequence). This CDR3 spans 12 amino acids. CDR3 DNA, as far as it was read: TGTGCCAGCGGGCAGGGGGGTAATACGCTCTAT. Its protein product is CASGQGGNTLY. Given in full, the CDR3 is CASGQGGNTLYF.

This clone was seen more than once but under ten times. These gene names are mouse names. The read finishes 1 residue shy of the CDR3 end, and the germline J gene is used to complete it. The V call is TRBV26, the J call TRBJ2-3, with a tentative D call TRBD2 (5 bases). Deletions cut 1 base from V and 0 bases from J, with 5 bases between. The CDR3 loop spans 14 amino acids. Germline V CDR1 and CDR2: KGHPV, FQNQEV (reference sequence). CDR3 sequence reads: CASSLLGSAETLYF. The sequenced part of the CDR3 DNA is TGTGCCAGCAGTCTGTTGGGGAGTGCAGAAACGCTGTAT.

Turning to this clone: Here the gene names and germline are mouse. The sequenced fragment ends 1 residue before the CDR3 boundary, so the rest is inferred from the germline J gene. The chain carries TRBV13-1 and TRBJ2-1, with 10 bases matching TRBD2. The J segment lost 1 base and the V segment lost 2 bases, leaving 0 bases of the junction unmatched. CDR3 length: 15 residues. Per the germline V gene, CDR1 is NSHNY and CDR2 is SYGAGN. The part of the CDR3 DNA that was read is TGTGCCAGCAGTGAGGACTGGGGGAACTATGCTGAGCAGTTC. It yields the protein CASSEDWGNYAEQF. The entire CDR3 protein is CASSEDWGNYAEQFF.

Remarks on this clone: Gene names and germline refer to mouse. The sequence runs out 1 residue before the end of the CDR3; the remainder is reconstructed from the germline J gene. The chain carries TRBV3 and TRBJ1-2; 9 bases are a match to TRBD1. CDR1 and CDR2 (germline): SNHLY, FYNGKV (reference sequence). Germline trimming cut 5 bases from V and 10 bases from J; bases unmatched to any gene: 5. The CDR3 contains 12 residues. This CDR3 is CASSTGQGGYTF. Partial CDR3 DNA: TGTGCCAGCAGCACGGGACAGGGTGGCTACACC.

In its sample, this clone is medium-sized (0.01 to 0.1%). Any gene name here is a mouse gene name. Read sequence stops 1 residue before the CDR3 end, and the germline J gene provides the missing end. The chain uses TRBV16 and TRBJ2-7; 11 nucleotides align to TRBD2. Germline V gene lookup returns CDR1 SGHSA and CDR2 FRNQAP. The V segment lost 5 bases and the J segment 4 bases; nucleotides outside the gene matches: 4. The CDR3 covers 14 residues. The DNA read from the CDR3 is TGTGCAAGCAGCCACGGACTGGGGGGTTATGAACAGTAC. Translated, it gives CASSHGLGGYEQY. The complete CDR3 sequence is CASSHGLGGYEQYF.

In regard to this clone: Any gene name here is a mouse gene name. The read halts 1 residue ahead of the CDR3 end, with the missing end drawn from the germline J gene. J is TRBJ2-5 and V is TRBV26; D not resolved. Germline CDR1 KGHPV, CDR2 FQNQEV (reference sequence). V gave up 0 bases and J gave up 3 bases, with 4 bases separating them. The CDR3 sequence is 13 residues long. The CDR3 loop is CASSLSQQDTQYF. The CDR3 bases that were read are TGTGCCAGCAGTCTGTCACAACAAGACACCCAGTAC.

As concerns this clone: Mouse germline and gene names are used. The missing CDR3 end, 1 residue past where the read stops, is filled in from the germline J gene. The chain recombines TRBV20 with TRBJ2-7; 7 bases map to TRBD1. Trimming removed 0 bases from V and 4 bases from J; junction bases left unmatched: 0. The CDR3 has 12 residues. Looked up from germline, CDR1 is GFQATS and CDR2 is STVNSAI. The CDR3 bases that were read are TGTGGTGCTAGGGAGGGACAGTATGAACAGTAC. Amino acids: CGAREGQYEQY. The CDR3 in full is CGAREGQYEQYF.

A few counts support this clone. Gene labels here are mouse ones. Read data end 1 residue before the CDR3 end; the end is taken from the germline J gene. Other DNA sequences in the same sample also yield this CDR3. This chain connects TRBV26 to TRBJ2-7, with TRBD2 identical over 9 bases. CDR1 is KGHPV, CDR2 FQNQEV, per germline (reference sequence). J was trimmed by 4 bases and V by 0 bases; bases with no gene match: 1. CDR3 length: 14 residues. CDR3 DNA, as far as it was read: TGTGCCAGCAGTCTGTCGACTGGGGGTTATGAACAGTAC. Residues: CASSLSTGGYEQY. The entire CDR3 sequence reads CASSLSTGGYEQYF.

The sample holds a few counts of this clone. Any gene name here is a mouse gene name. Read data end 1 residue before the CDR3 end; the end is taken from the germline J gene. The chain recombines TRBV5 with TRBJ1-5, with TRBD1 identical over 8 bases. The germline V gene has CDR1 LGHNA and CDR2 YNLKQL (reference sequence). Trimming took 4 bases from V and 5 from J; bases not matched to a gene: 4. There are 14 residues in the CDR3. Partial CDR3 DNA: TGTGCCAGCAGCCCAGGACAGGGAGACCAGGCTCCGCTT. It translates to CASSPGQGDQAPL. In full, the CDR3 is CASSPGQGDQAPLF.

This clone is labeled as large. Gene names follow the mouse nomenclature. The read is 1 residue too short to cover the CDR3 end, so that end is filled in from the germline J gene. The rearrangement joins TRBV13-1 to TRBJ2-7; D gene unclear. V was pared by 2 bases and J by 6 bases, with 3 bases between. Per the germline V gene, CDR1 is NSHNY and CDR2 is SYGAGN. The CDR3 runs 10 residues. This CDR3 is CASSEAEQYF. The sequenced part of the CDR3 DNA is TGTGCCAGCAGTGAAGCTGAACAGTAC.

About this clone: Gene and germline names: mouse. With the read ending 1 residue before the CDR3 end, the germline J gene is used to fill in that end. The chain carries TRBV3 and TRBJ1-1, with 9 bases lining up with TRBD1. The CDR3 sequence is 14 residues long. V shed 3 bases, J shed 3 bases, and the junction held 2 bases outside the gene matches. Germline CDR1 is SNHLY and CDR2 is FYNGKV (reference sequence). This CDR3 reads CASSLGQGDTEVFF. The CDR3 DNA, read in part, is TGTGCCAGCAGCTTGGGACAGGGAGACACAGAAGTCTTC.

Turning to this clone: Gene labels here are mouse ones. The read finishes 1 residue shy of the CDR3 end, and the germline J gene is used to complete it. This chain uses TRBV26 with TRBJ2-1; no firm D call. Germline CDR1 KGHPV, CDR2 FQNQEV (reference sequence). V lost 0 bases to trimming and J lost 0 bases, with 6 bases between them. The CDR3 is 15 amino acids. CDR3 DNA (partial): TGTGCCAGCAGTCTGTCGTCATATAACTATGCTGAGCAGTTC. This translates into CASSLSSYNYAEQF. The CDR3 in its entirety is CASSLSSYNYAEQFF.

About this clone: Gene names refer to mouse genes. The missing CDR3 end, 1 residue past where the read stops, is filled in from the germline J gene. The chain couples TRBV5 to TRBJ2-5; 11 bases align to TRBD2. The CDR3 covers 13 residues. Trimming cost V 6 bases and J 4 bases; bases outside gene matches: 0. Germline V gives CDR1 LGHNA, CDR2 YNLKQL (reference sequence). The CDR3: CASRDWGEDTQYF. The sequenced part of the CDR3 DNA is TGTGCCAGCAGGGACTGGGGGGAAGACACCCAGTAC.

Concerning this clone: Germline and genes here are mouse. The read terminates 1 residue ahead of where the CDR3 ends, so the germline J gene completes it. V gene TRBV2 combines with J gene TRBJ2-4; D is unresolved. Germline V CDR1 and CDR2: LGHNA, YSYQKL. Trimming stripped 0 bases from V and 0 bases from J, with 7 bases between. The CDR3 contains 15 residues. The DNA read from the CDR3 is TGTGCCAGCAGCCAAGAGACTTCTAGTCAAAACACCTTGTAC. It translates to CASSQETSSQNTLY. The CDR3 as a whole reads CASSQETSSQNTLYF.

As to this clone: Each gene name is a mouse one. Read coverage stops 1 residue before the CDR3 terminus; the germline J gene supplies the remainder. This chain links TRBV26 with TRBJ2-5, with 7 bases identical to TRBD2. Trimming at V came to 4 bases and at J to 6 bases, leaving 4 bases not matched to a gene. CDR3 length equals 13 residues. Per the germline V gene, CDR1 is KGHPV and CDR2 is FQNQEV (reference sequence). The CDR3 loop reads CASSPGLPDTQYF. CDR3 bases read: TGTGCCAGCAGTCCGGGACTGCCGGACACCCAGTAC.

A note on this clone: Gene names are the mouse ones. The read gets to within 1 residue of the CDR3 end, and the germline J gene fills in the rest. V and J are TRBV5 and TRBJ2-1, with D unclear. Trimming took 0 bases from V and 0 from J, leaving 6 bases between them. Germline V gene data show CDR1 as LGHNA and CDR2 as YNLKQL (reference sequence). The CDR3 has 15 residues. The DNA read from the CDR3 is TGTGCCAGCAGCCAAGATACGGGTAACTATGCTGAGCAGTTC. This gives the protein CASSQDTGNYAEQF. The entire CDR3 protein is CASSQDTGNYAEQFF.